Presented here are 7 T cell receptor beta chains from one specimen sequenced in a study of T cells in Graves' hyperthyroidism and ophthalmopathy. Amplification yielded TCR beta CDR3 regions, with RNA transcripts as the source. Initially, a first-round RT-PCR of the TCR CDR3 employed the HTBI primer set. A single record per CDR3 protein comes from TCRdb applying MiXCR to the multiplex PCR reads. The table lists about 400,000 distinct CDR3 sequences, under 15% of them singletons, with approximately 32% in the top ten. Material: blood. These receptors were taken from a woman aged 25 to 39 with Graves' hyperthyroidism.

This clonotype was observed a few times. The chain carries TRBV6-1 and TRBJ2-1; 10 bases match TRBD2. Trimming removed 5 bases from V and 6 bases from J; junction bases left unmatched: 10. There are 16 residues in the CDR3. Looked up from germline, CDR1 is MNHNS and CDR2 is SASEGT. The CDR3 DNA reads as TGTGCCAGCAGTATGACGACTAGCGGGTTGCTCAATGAGCAGTTCTTC. Its protein product is CASSMTTSGLLNEQFF.

The sample holds many counts of this clonotype. This rearrangement joins TRBV7-8 to TRBJ2-1, with a weak D call TRBD2 (6 bases). The germline V gene encodes CDR1 SGHVS and CDR2 FQNEAQ. Trimming took off 5 bases at V and 0 bases at J, with 8 bases between the two ends. The CDR3 is 14 residues long. The CDR3 spells CASSRESSYNEQFF. The CDR3 DNA reads TGTGCCAGCAGCCGGGAGTCCTCCTACAATGAGCAGTTCTTC.

Many counts were recorded for this clonotype. This chain links TRBV20-1 with TRBJ2-3, with D maybe TRBD2 (6 bases). Per germline, CDR1 DFQATT and CDR2 SNEGSKA (reference sequence). V lost 5 bases and J 2 bases, leaving 17 bases between the germline ends. The CDR3 has 15 residues. CDR3 nucleotide sequence: TGCAGTGCTGGACCCAGCGGAGGGGTCACAGATACGCAGTATTTT. Translating it yields CSAGPSGGVTDTQYF.

This clonotype was counted between two and nine times. The chain recombines TRBV6-1 with TRBJ2-5; D tentatively fits TRBD1 or TRBD2 (5 bases each). The ends were cut back, 8 bases at V and 1 base at J, with 8 bases in the middle. The CDR3 length is 12 residues. Germline CDR1 and CDR2: MNHNS and SASEGT. The CDR3 nucleotides are TGTGCCAGCCTGGGGGTCCAAGAGACCCAGTACTTC. Translating it yields CASLGVQETQYF.

This clonotype has ten or more counts. This chain joins TRBV28 and TRBJ2-1, with 8 nucleotides matching TRBD2. V was clipped by 2 bases and J by 1 base; unmatched bases: 7. Germline CDR1 and CDR2: MDHEN and SYDVKM. The CDR3 has 17 residues. The CDR3 DNA follows: TGTGCCAGCAGTTTAGAGGTCGCGGGAGGTTCCTACAATGAGCAGTTCTTC. It is translated as CASSLEVAGGSYNEQFF. Looking up the rest from reference TRBV28 and TRBJ2-1 gives the full variable domain: DVKVTQSSRYLVKRTGEKVFLECVQDMDHENMFWYRQDPGLGLRLIYFSYDVKMKEKGDIPEGYSVSREKKERFSLILESASTNQTSMYLCASSLEVAGGSYNEQFFGPGTRLTVL.

In the case of this clonotype: A much larger clone sits a single nucleotide away, making a read error possible. The gene calls are TRBV5-1 and TRBJ1-1, with 8 bases fitting TRBD1. CDR3 length: 14 residues. Unmatched junction bases numbered 5, after V lost 7 bases and J lost 0 bases. From germline, CDR1 is SGHRS and CDR2 YFSETQ. The CDR3 coding sequence is TGCGCCAGCGGCTCGGGACAGGTGAACACTGAAGCTTTCTTT. Protein sequence: CASGSGQVNTEAFF.

This clonotype was found many times. The V and J genes are TRBV24-1 and TRBJ2-2; possibly TRBD1 for D (5 bases). CDR1 is KGHDR and CDR2 is SFDVKD in the germline V gene. V was clipped by 3 bases and J by 5 bases, with 21 bases between them. CDR3 length equals 18 residues. The CDR3 sequence is CATSDVAGQIGVTGELFF. In DNA, the CDR3 is TGTGCCACCAGTGATGTGGCAGGGCAGATAGGAGTTACCGGGGAGCTGTTTTTT.